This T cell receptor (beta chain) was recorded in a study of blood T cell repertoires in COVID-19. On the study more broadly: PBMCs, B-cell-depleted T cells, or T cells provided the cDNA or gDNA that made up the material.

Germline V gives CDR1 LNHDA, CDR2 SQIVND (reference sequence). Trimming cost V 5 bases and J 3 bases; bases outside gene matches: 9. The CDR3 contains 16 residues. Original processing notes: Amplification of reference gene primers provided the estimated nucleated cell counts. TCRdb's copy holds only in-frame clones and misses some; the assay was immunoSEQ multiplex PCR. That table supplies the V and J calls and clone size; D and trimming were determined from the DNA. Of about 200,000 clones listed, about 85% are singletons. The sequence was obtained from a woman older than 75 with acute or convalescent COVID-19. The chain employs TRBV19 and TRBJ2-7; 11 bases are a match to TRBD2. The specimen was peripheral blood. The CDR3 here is CASSPWVTSGSYEQYF. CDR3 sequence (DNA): TGTGCCAGTAGTCCTTGGGTTACTAGCGGGAGCTACGAGCAGTACTTC.